This section outlines one T cell receptor beta chain sequence together with its context. Its specificity is unknown. This sample stems from a study of cytomegalovirus exposure and HLA in healthy donors. Study summary: From about 170 million T cells, an earlier analysis saw roughly 110 million unique TCR beta sequences.

Trimming left V 0 bases short and J 2 bases short, with 11 bases between. CDR3 size: 16 residues. In germline, CDR1 is LGHNA, CDR2 YSLEER. Broader study findings: Researchers catalogued some 160 TCR beta chains as cytomegalovirus-associated. A classifier reportedly called cytomegalovirus status with high sensitivity and specificity. For most TCR beta V segments, an earlier analysis put the productive rate at about 87% or about 30% of the time.

The PCR ran on 60 Vbeta and 13 Jbeta primers. The assay was immunoSEQ multiplex PCR, and TCRdb's table has in-frame clones only and misses some. The sample shows some 85,000 clones, roughly three quarters of them seen only once. This receptor was obtained from a man under 40 in good health and CMV-seronegative. Source material: PBMCs. The V and J genes are TRBV4-3 and TRBJ2-1; TRBD2 might be the D (7 bases). CDR3 DNA: TGCGCCAGCAGCCAAGATGGAGGGGGGGCCTACAATGAGCAGTTCTTC. Protein sequence: CASSQDGGGAYNEQFF.